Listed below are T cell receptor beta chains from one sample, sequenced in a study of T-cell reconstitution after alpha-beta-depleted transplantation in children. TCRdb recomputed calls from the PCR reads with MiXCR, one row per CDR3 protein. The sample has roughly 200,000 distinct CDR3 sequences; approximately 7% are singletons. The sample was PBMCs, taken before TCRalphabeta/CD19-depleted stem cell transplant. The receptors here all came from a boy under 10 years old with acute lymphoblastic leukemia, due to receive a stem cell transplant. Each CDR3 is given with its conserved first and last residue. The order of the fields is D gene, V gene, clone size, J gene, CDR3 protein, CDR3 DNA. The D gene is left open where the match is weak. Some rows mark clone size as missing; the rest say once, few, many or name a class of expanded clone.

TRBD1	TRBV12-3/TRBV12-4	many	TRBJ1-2	CASSPAGGGRGYTF	TGTGCCAGCAGTCCCGCCGGAGGGGGCCGGGGCTACACCTTC
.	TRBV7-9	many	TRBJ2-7	CASSHGENRSHEQYF	TGTGCCAGCAGCCATGGGGAGAACCGGAGCCACGAGCAGTACTTC
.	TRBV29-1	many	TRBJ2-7	CSVEEPSSSYEQYF	TGCAGCGTTGAAGAGCCATCGTCCTCCTACGAGCAGTACTTC
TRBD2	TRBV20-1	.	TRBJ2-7	CCSPNPRTSGRIYEQYF	TGCTGTTCTCCAAATCCGAGGACTAGCGGGAGGATCTACGAGCAGTACTTC
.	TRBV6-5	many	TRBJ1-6	CASSYSILHTNSPLHF	TGTGCCAGCAGTTACTCGATTTTGCACACGAATTCACCCCTCCACTTT
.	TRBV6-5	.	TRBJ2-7	CASSYDSSYEQYF	TGTGCCAGCAGTTACGACAGCTCCTACGAGCAGTACTTC
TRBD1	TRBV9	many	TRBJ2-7	CASSVDGTDSYEQYF	TGTGCCAGCAGCGTAGACGGGACAGATTCCTACGAGCAGTACTTC
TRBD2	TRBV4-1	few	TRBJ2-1	CASTHSGGLYNEQFF	TGCGCCAGCACCCATAGCGGGGGGCTCTACAATGAGCAGTTCTTC
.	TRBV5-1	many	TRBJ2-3	CASSQATGTDTQYF	TGCGCCAGCAGCCAGGCGACCGGGACAGATACGCAGTATTTT
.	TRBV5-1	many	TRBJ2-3	CASSSSGLYSDTQYF	TGCGCCAGCAGCTCTTCGGGACTCTATTCAGATACGCAGTATTTT
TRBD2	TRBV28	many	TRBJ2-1	CASSFGLAGEQFF	TGTGCCAGCAGTTTTGGACTAGCTGGTGAGCAGTTCTTC
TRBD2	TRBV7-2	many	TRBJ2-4	CASSLEWGGDIQYF	TGTGCCAGCAGCTTAGAGTGGGGGGGGGACATTCAGTACTTC
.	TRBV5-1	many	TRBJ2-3	CASSLGTGGPDTQYF	TGCGCCAGCAGCTTGGGGACTGGAGGGCCAGATACGCAGTATTTT
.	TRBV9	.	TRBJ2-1	CASSATDSSYNEQFF	TGTGCCAGCAGCGCGACCGACAGCTCCTACAATGAGCAGTTCTTC
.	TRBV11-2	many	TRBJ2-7	CASRHDTYEQYF	TGTGCCAGCAGACACGACACCTACGAGCAGTACTTC
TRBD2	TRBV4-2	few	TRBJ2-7	CASSQEFRGAYEQYF	TGTGCCAGCAGCCAAGAATTCCGGGGGGCCTACGAGCAGTACTTC
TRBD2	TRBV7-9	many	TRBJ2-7	CASSSRGDEQYF	TGTGCCAGCAGCTCCCGGGGGGACGAGCAGTACTTC